The next 4 T cell receptor beta chains were all read from a single sample in a study of early stage breast cancer tumors. The table came from immunoSEQ multiplex PCR; TCRdb's copy has only in-frame clones and leaves some out. There are around 31,000 clones in the sample; over 70% occur only once, and about 4.7% lies in the top ten. What was sequenced was blood. These receptors were obtained from a person aged 35-49 years with breast cancer.

V and J are TRBV19 and TRBJ1-1; D remains ambiguous. V lost 11 bases and J lost 5, with 12 bases in between. The germline V gene encodes CDR1 LNHDA and CDR2 SQIVND (reference sequence). This CDR3 is 11 amino acids long. Written as DNA, the CDR3 is TGTGCCTGCCGGTGGGGTACTGAAGCTTTCTTT. Amino acid sequence: CACRWGTEAFF.

V gene TRBV13 combines with J gene TRBJ2-1; 9 nucleotides align to TRBD2. The trim removed 2 bases at V and 5 bases at J, leaving 10 bases unmatched. Germline CDR1 is PRHDT and CDR2 is FYEKMQ (reference sequence). The CDR3 length is 17 residues. The CDR3 loop reads CASSLSRLAVRNNEQFF. The CDR3, as DNA: TGTGCCAGCAGCTTAAGTAGACTAGCGGTTCGGAACAATGAGCAGTTCTTC.

V gene TRBV28 combines with J gene TRBJ2-2, with TRBD1 identical over 11 bases. V was pared by 3 bases and J by 4 bases, with 16 bases of the junction left unmatched. Germline V CDR1 and CDR2: MDHEN, SYDVKM. The CDR3 contains 20 residues. CDR3 sequence (DNA): TGTGCCAGCAGTTTGGACCCCGGGACAGGGGGAAGGGTAGGCACCGGGGAGCTGTTTTTT. Its protein product is CASSLDPGTGGRVGTGELFF.

The chain has TRBV6-5 and TRBJ2-7, with no clear D. Trimming pared 1 base from V and 0 bases from J, leaving 4 bases between. From germline, CDR1 is MNHEY and CDR2 SVGAGI. There are 13 residues in the CDR3. This chain's CDR3 is CASSYLSSYEQYF. The CDR3 DNA reads TGTGCCAGCAGTTACTTAAGCTCCTACGAGCAGTACTTC.